These T cell receptor beta chains were read from a single sample in a study of T cells in Graves' hyperthyroidism and ophthalmopathy. TCRdb fed the multiplex PCR reads into MiXCR, producing one record per CDR3 protein. This table holds 500,000 to 750,000 distinct CDR3 sequences, about 45% found once. The specimen sequenced was peripheral blood or thyroid tissue (not recorded which). The origin of the receptors is a woman between 18 and 29 years old with Graves' hyperthyroidism. Both conserved end residues are part of each CDR3. Each record gives: D gene, clone size, V gene, J gene, CDR3 DNA, CDR3 protein. D genes are given only for firm matches. The size of a clone is reported for some rows only, either as once, few or many, or as a class for expanded clones.

TRBD2	many	TRBV7-2	TRBJ2-7	TGTGCCAGCAGCTTAGGGGCTAGCGGGTACGAGCAGTACTTC	CASSLGASGYEQYF
TRBD1	many	TRBV19	TRBJ1-3	TGTGCCAGTAGTATAACAGGGGCCTTCTCTGGAAACACCATATATTTT	CASSITGAFSGNTIYF
NA	many	TRBV14	TRBJ1-1	TGTGCCAGCAAAAGTGGCTCTGAAGCTTTCTTT	CASKSGSEAFF
NA	many	TRBV6-6	TRBJ1-2	TGTGCCAGCACGGAAGGACTAGCCAACTATGGCTACACCTTC	CASTEGLANYGYTF
NA	many	TRBV14	TRBJ1-6	TGTGCCAGCAGCCAAGACCCACAGGCACATAATTCACCCCTCCACTTT	CASSQDPQAHNSPLHF
NA	many	TRBV24-1	TRBJ2-2	TGTGCCACCAGTGACCCGGGCCAGAACACCGGGGAGCTGTTTTTT	CATSDPGQNTGELFF
NA	NA	TRBV6-1	TRBJ2-2	TGTGCCAGCAGTGAGTGGGCCGGGGAGCTGTTTTTT	CASSEWAGELFF
NA	many	TRBV4-1	TRBJ1-5	TGCGCCAGCAGCCAAGTGAGGCAGGGCAATCAGCCCCAGCATTTT	CASSQVRQGNQPQHF
NA	many	TRBV2	TRBJ2-7	TGTGCCAAACAACGGTTGGCGGAATACGAGCAGTACTTC	CAKQRLAEYEQYF
NA	many	TRBV10-3	TRBJ2-5	TGTGCCATCAGTGCTCCGGGGAATGTTGAGACCCAGTACTTC	CAISAPGNVETQYF
NA	NA	TRBV10-3	TRBJ1-5	TGTGCCATCAGTGCTAGACCGGGTCGTGGGGATCAGCCCCAGCATTTT	CAISARPGRGDQPQHF
TRBD2	once	TRBV19	TRBJ2-5	TGTGCCAGTAGCCATAGCGGGAGGGCGCGTTACAATGAGCAGTACTTC	CASSHSGRARYNEQYF
NA	once	TRBV29-1	TRBJ1-1	TGCAGCGTTGGAGTTAAGGGGGTGGCTGAAGCTTTCTTT	CSVGVKGVAEAFF
NA	NA	TRBV12-3/TRBV12-4	TRBJ2-2	TGTGCCAGCAGTTTAGGACTAGAGGGCGAGACCGGGGAGCTGTTTTTT	CASSLGLEGETGELFF